A selection of T cell receptor beta chains follows, all from one sample in a study of T cell repertoires in cytomegalovirus infection. The antigens for these receptors are not known. Via MiXCR, TCRdb re-called the reads, giving one row per CDR3 protein. Among roughly 570,000 distinct CDR3 sequences, under 45% were seen once, and the ten largest hold roughly 50%. The sequencing here drew on cultured PBMCs, taken from culture after CMV antigen stimulation. These receptors originate from a human donor in good health (CMV status not recorded). Some clones in this sample may be carry-over from other donors' samples. Both conserved end residues are part of each CDR3. Fields, in order: D gene, J gene, clone size, V gene, CDR3 DNA, CDR3 protein. D genes are given only for firm matches. Clone size, where shown, is once, few, many, or a class for clones that have expanded.

TRBD2 TRBJ2-1 - TRBV7-2 TGTGCCAGCAGCTCGGGGGGGATCAGGGGACTAGATAATGAGCAGTTCTTC CASSSGGIRGLDNEQFF
- TRBJ1-4 - TRBV18 TGTGCCAGCTCACGGGAGGTGTATGAAAAACTGTTTTTT CASSREVYEKLFF
TRBD2 TRBJ2-1 few TRBV28 TGTGCCAGCAGTTCATCTAGCGGGGGGCCCTACAATGAGCAGTTCTTC CASSSSSGGPYNEQFF
TRBD2 TRBJ2-3 - TRBV12-3/TRBV12-4 TGTGCCAGCAGTCCCCCGGGACTAGCGGGGGCAACAGATACGCAGTATTTT CASSPPGLAGATDTQYF
TRBD2 TRBJ2-5 - TRBV20-1 TGCAGTGCTAGAGGGGCCCTAGCGGGGTTTCAAGAGACCCAGTACTTC CSARGALAGFQETQYF
- TRBJ2-1 few TRBV7-2 TGTGCCAGCTGGCGAGTATCTACCGGTGCCAATGAGCAGTTCTTC CASWRVSTGANEQFF
- TRBJ1-6 - TRBV20-1 TGCAGTGCTAGGGCCGGGTCACATAATTCACCCCTCCACTTT CSARAGSHNSPLHF
- TRBJ1-2 few TRBV4-1 TGCGCCAGCAGCCCGGGACGGCGTGGCTACACCTTC CASSPGRRGYTF
- TRBJ1-2 - TRBV4-2 TGTGCCAGCAGCCCAGTAACAGAAAACTATGGCTACACCTTC CASSPVTENYGYTF
TRBD2 TRBJ2-5 - TRBV11-2 TGTGCCAGCAGCTTAGACCCTGCGGGAGGGACAGAGACCCAGTACTTC CASSLDPAGGTETQYF
TRBD2 TRBJ2-4 few TRBV20-1 TGCAGTGCTCACCCTCCCGGGACTAGAAAAAACATTCAGTACTTC CSAHPPGTRKNIQYF
TRBD2 TRBJ2-3 few TRBV7-2 TGTGCCAGCAGCTTAGGCGGGAGCGTGGATACGCAGTATTTT CASSLGGSVDTQYF
- TRBJ1-2 - TRBV7-6 TGTGCCAGCAGCTCCTACCCCGGGACACAGAATTTCTACACCTTC CASSSYPGTQNFYTF
- TRBJ2-1 - TRBV29-1 TGCAGCGCCACTTCCCAAGCCCGGGGGGCGCAGTTCTTC CSATSQARGAQFF
TRBD1 TRBJ1-1 - TRBV15 TGTGCCACCAGCGGACATACAGGGGGCACTGAAGCTTTCTTT CATSGHTGGTEAFF
TRBD2 TRBJ2-5 few TRBV6-1 TGTGCGTCTAGCGGGGCAGCCCAAGGGGAGACCCAGTACTTC CASSGAAQGETQYF
- TRBJ2-1 - TRBV7-8 TGTGCCAGCAGCTTAGGCCGGGACACGAAATACAATGAGCAGTTCTTC CASSLGRDTKYNEQFF
TRBD1 TRBJ1-5 few TRBV28 TGTGCCAGCAGAAGGGGGACAGGTGGTAATCAGCCCCAGCATTTT CASRRGTGGNQPQHF
- TRBJ2-3 - TRBV28 TGTGCCAGCAGTTCCGATAGTGGTGCCACAGATACGCAGTATTTT CASSSDSGATDTQYF
- TRBJ1-3 - TRBV15 TGTGCCACCAGCAGGGGTCCGGTAGGGTCTGGAAACACCATATATTTT CATSRGPVGSGNTIYF
TRBD1 TRBJ2-7 - TRBV12-5 TGTGCTAGCACTCCGGGACAGCGGTATTTTAACTACGAGCAGTACTTC CASTPGQRYFNYEQYF
TRBD2 TRBJ2-1 - TRBV29-1 TGCAGCGTTGAAGGGGCTAGCGGGTTCTCCTACAATGAGCAGTTCTTC CSVEGASGFSYNEQFF
TRBD2 TRBJ2-1 few TRBV5-4 TGTGCCAGCAGCCTCGGACTAGCGAGCTCCTACAATGAGCAGTTCTTC CASSLGLASSYNEQFF
TRBD1 TRBJ1-5 - TRBV7-2 TGTGCCAGCAGCTCGACAGGGACTCATCAGCCCCAGCATTTT CASSSTGTHQPQHF
- TRBJ1-1 - TRBV27 TGTGCCAGCAGTTTAACGAAGGGCAGGGAAGCTTTCTTT CASSLTKGREAFF
TRBD2 TRBJ2-7 few TRBV7-9 TGTGCCACCGGGGGGAGAACCTCCTACGAGCAGTACTTC CATGGRTSYEQYF
TRBD1 TRBJ1-4 few TRBV7-8 TGTGCCAGCAGCCCCGACAGGGGCCTCGGAAAACTGTTTTTT CASSPDRGLGKLFF
- TRBJ1-5 - TRBV7-8 TGTGCCAGCAGCTTAAACTATGGTGGGGCGTTCGGCAATCAGCCCCAGCATTTT CASSLNYGGAFGNQPQHF
- TRBJ1-2 - TRBV6-6 TGTGCCAGCAGTTACCGCTGGAACTACACCTTC CASSYRWNYTF
- TRBJ1-1 - TRBV18 TGTGCCAGCTCACCACAGGGGCCGCAGACGGGGGGCACTGAAGCTTTCTTT CASSPQGPQTGGTEAFF
- TRBJ2-3 - TRBV7-9 TGTACCAGCAACTTATACAGAGATACGCAGTATTTT CTSNLYRDTQYF
- TRBJ2-2 - TRBV12-3/TRBV12-4 TGTGCCAGCAGTCCGGGGTTTGGCGGGGAGCTGTTTTTT CASSPGFGGELFF
- TRBJ1-1 once TRBV6-6 TGTGCCAGCAGTGCCAGGGGCAGAAACACTGAAGCTTTCTTT CASSARGRNTEAFF
- TRBJ1-5 - TRBV18 TGTGCCAGCTCACCACCTGACAATCAGCCCCAGCATTTT CASSPPDNQPQHF
- TRBJ2-1 few TRBV6-2/TRBV6-3 TGTGCCAGCAGTTATGCCGGGGACAATGAGCAGTTCTTC CASSYAGDNEQFF
- TRBJ2-1 - TRBV12-3/TRBV12-4 TGTGCCAGCAGTTCCGGGACGGAATACAATGAGCAGTTCTTC CASSSGTEYNEQFF
- TRBJ2-1 - TRBV5-4 TGTGCCAGCAGTTACGACTGGGTTGATAAGCAGTTCTTC CASSYDWVDKQFF
TRBD1 TRBJ1-1 - TRBV18 TGTGCCAGCTCAGGGGGACAGGGGGAGGCTGAAGCTTTCTTT CASSGGQGEAEAFF
- TRBJ2-3 - TRBV12-3/TRBV12-4 TGTGCCAGCAGTCCAAGAAATTCCCACACAGATACGCAGTATTTT CASSPRNSHTDTQYF
TRBD2 TRBJ2-7 - TRBV2 TGTGCCAGCAGGGACTTTAGCGGGAGAACCTACGAGCAGTACTTC CASRDFSGRTYEQYF
- TRBJ2-2 - TRBV11-2 TGTGCCAGCAGCTTATCTCATGGGGAGCTGTTTTTT CASSLSHGELFF
TRBD2 TRBJ2-1 - TRBV11-2 TGTGCCAGCAGCACAAAAGGAGGGCTAGCGGGAGACAATGAGCAGTTCTTC CASSTKGGLAGDNEQFF
- TRBJ2-3 few TRBV4-3 TGCGCCAGCAGCCACCCCGGAAATACGCAGTATTTT CASSHPGNTQYF
TRBD1 TRBJ2-1 - TRBV7-2 TGTGCCAGCAGCATAACAGGGGGCGTCTACAATGAGCAGTTCTTC CASSITGGVYNEQFF
- TRBJ2-4 - TRBV7-2 TGTGCCAGCAGCTTCCGGGTTTCCAAAAACATTCAGTACTTC CASSFRVSKNIQYF
- TRBJ2-7 few TRBV7-2 TGTGCCAGCAGCTTCCGGGGGAGCTCCTACGAGCAGTACTTC CASSFRGSSYEQYF
- TRBJ2-5 - TRBV29-1 TGCAGCGTTGGTCTCCGACTAGGAGTAGGGACCCAGTACTTC CSVGLRLGVGTQYF
- TRBJ1-6 few TRBV7-8 TGTGCCAGCAGTCGGGACTTGGACTCACCCCTCCACTTT CASSRDLDSPLHF
- TRBJ2-2 - TRBV20-1 TGCAGTGCTAGAGGGAGGGGACCCCTGAGAACCGGGGAGCTGTTTTTT CSARGRGPLRTGELFF
- TRBJ1-4 - TRBV4-2 TGTGCCAGCAGCCAAGATTTAGGCCGATATAATGAAAAACTGTTTTTT CASSQDLGRYNEKLFF
- TRBJ1-4 - TRBV7-9 TGTGCCAGCGGCTTAGGTGGGGGAGAGATTGAAAAACTGTTTTTT CASGLGGGEIEKLFF
TRBD2 TRBJ2-1 few TRBV7-9 TGTGCCAGCAGCCCTCCTAGCGGGGGGGGGCCCTACAATGAGCAGTTCTTC CASSPPSGGGPYNEQFF
- TRBJ2-1 few TRBV4-1 TGCGCCAGCAGCCACTCAGGGGGAGGGACCGTCGCCAATGAGCAGTTCTTC CASSHSGGGTVANEQFF
- TRBJ2-1 - TRBV7-2 TGTGCCAGCAGCTCTACTAGTTCTGGTGAGCAGTTCTTC CASSSTSSGEQFF
- TRBJ2-5 - TRBV13 TGTGCCAGCAGCTCATTGGGGGAAGAGACCCAGTACTTC CASSSLGEETQYF